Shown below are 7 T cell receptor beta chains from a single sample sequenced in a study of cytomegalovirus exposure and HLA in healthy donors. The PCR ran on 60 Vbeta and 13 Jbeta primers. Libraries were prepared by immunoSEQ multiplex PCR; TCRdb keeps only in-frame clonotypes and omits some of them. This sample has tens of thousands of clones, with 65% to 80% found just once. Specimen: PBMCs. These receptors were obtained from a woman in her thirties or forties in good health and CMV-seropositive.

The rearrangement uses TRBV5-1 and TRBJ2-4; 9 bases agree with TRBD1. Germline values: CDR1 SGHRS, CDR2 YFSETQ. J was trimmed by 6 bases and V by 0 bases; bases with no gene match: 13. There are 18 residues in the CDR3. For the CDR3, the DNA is TGCGCCAGCAGCTTGGCCTTTTGGGACAGGGATCCCGGAAACATTCAGTACTTC. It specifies CASSLAFWDRDPGNIQYF.

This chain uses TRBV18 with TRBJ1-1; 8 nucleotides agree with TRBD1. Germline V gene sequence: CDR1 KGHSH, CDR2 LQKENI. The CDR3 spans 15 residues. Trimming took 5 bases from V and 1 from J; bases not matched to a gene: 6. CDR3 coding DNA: TGTGCCAGCTCATCTACCGGGACAGGGAACACTGAAGCTTTCTTT. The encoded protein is CASSSTGTGNTEAFF.

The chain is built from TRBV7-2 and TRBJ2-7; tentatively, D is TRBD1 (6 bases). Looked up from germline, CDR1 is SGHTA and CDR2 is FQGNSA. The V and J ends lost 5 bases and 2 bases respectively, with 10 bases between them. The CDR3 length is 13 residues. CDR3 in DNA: TGTGCCAGCAGCGTACAGGGTACCTACGAGCAGTACTTC. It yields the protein CASSVQGTYEQYF.

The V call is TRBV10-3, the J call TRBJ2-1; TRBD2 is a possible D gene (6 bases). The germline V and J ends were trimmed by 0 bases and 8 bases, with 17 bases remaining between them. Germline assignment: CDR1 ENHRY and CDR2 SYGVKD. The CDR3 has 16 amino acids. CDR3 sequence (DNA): TGTGCCATCAGTGAGTCGTACTCGGGAGATAGGTATGAGCAGTTCTTC. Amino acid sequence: CAISESYSGDRYEQFF.

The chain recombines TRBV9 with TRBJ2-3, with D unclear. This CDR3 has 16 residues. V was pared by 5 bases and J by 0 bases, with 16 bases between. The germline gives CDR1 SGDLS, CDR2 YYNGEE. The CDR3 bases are TGTGCCAGCAGGATCAGACTCGGCGGAAGCACAGATACGCAGTATTTT. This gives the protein CASRIRLGGSTDTQYF.

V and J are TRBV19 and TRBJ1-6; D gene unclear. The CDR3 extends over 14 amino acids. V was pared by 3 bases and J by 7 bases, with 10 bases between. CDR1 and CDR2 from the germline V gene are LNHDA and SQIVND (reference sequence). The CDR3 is CASSMYGSNSPLHF. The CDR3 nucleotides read TGTGCCAGTAGTATGTACGGGTCAAATTCACCCCTCCACTTT.

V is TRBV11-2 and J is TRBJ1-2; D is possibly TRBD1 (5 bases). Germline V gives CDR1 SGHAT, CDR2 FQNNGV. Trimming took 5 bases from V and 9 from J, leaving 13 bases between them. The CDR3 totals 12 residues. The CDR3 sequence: CASSREGDRYTF. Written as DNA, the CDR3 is TGTGCCAGCAGCAGAGAAGGGGATCGCTACACCTTC.